One T cell receptor (beta chain) is described in this entry. Its antigen is not yet known. Each CD8+ T cell subset was flow-sorted in triplicate, with about 320,000 cells per subset placed directly into RLT lysis buffer. To keep memory contaminants out, a stringent definition of naive CD8+ T cells was applied: CD45RO-CCR7+CD27+CD95-. Standard density gradient centrifugation was used to isolate peripheral blood mononuclear cells from buffy coats. Naive CXCR3-negative and CXCR3-positive CD8+ T cells were flow-sorted on a FACSAria III. Total RNA was extracted from sorted cells using an RNeasy Mini Kit. Sequencing used a NextSeq 550. The Human TCR Profiling Kit (MiLaboratory) was used to prepare UMI-labeled 5' RACE TRB cDNA libraries. The full amount of extracted RNA was used for cDNA synthesis, and the full amount of resulting cDNA was used for PCR amplification. The libraries were made side by side, with each library going through the same number of PCR cycles. The paper's data handling went like this. With a minimum of two reads required per UMI, MIGEC and MiXCR pulled out about 52,000 +/- 9,100 unique UMI-labeled TRB cDNA molecules from each library. On average, around 40,000 +/- 10,000 functional in-frame TRB CDR3 nucleotide clonotypes lacking stop codons were found per library. After downsampling to 5000 UMI-labeled TRB molecules per sample, diversity metrics such as normalized Shannon-Wiener and Chao1 were calculated in VDJtools. For the central five CDR3 residues, VDJtools calculated physicochemical properties weighted by clonotype size, namely interaction energy, strength, volume and Kidera factor 4. After the reads were reprocessed by TCRdb, one entry was made per CDR3 protein sequence, with no DNA. The V and J calls come from TCRdb's annotation, not from the publication. For this sample, the table gives 140,000 to 150,000 distinct CDR3 sequences. The ten largest clones capture 0.25% to 0.3% of the sample.

These data belong to a study of CXCR3-negative and CXCR3-positive naive CD8 T cells (dated by TCRdb to the late 2010s). As for the study more broadly: About 135 million TRB reads were obtained in total, roughly 1.5 +/- 0.3 million reads per library. TRBV-TRBJ cluster analysis included naive subsets from a handful of donors and memory cells from 3 donors. Diversity and physicochemical repertoire analyses were performed on about a dozen donors pooled from two independent experiments. Overall study results and their limits: Because surface CD5, which is linked to self-reactivity in mice, was comparable between the naive subsets, TCR interaction strength was also inferred from TRB CDR3 physicochemical properties. TRB CDR3s from CXCR3-positive naive cells showed higher hydrophobicity (lower Kidera factor 4), lower energy, and higher strength and volume indices than CXCR3-negative naive cells. Freshly isolated PBMCs were used for most assays because CXCR3 expression partially decreased after cryopreservation. Both naive subsets had comparably high repertoire diversity, while memory CD8+ T cells had much lower repertoire diversity. Naive CXCR3-negative and CXCR3-positive cells from the same donor showed similar TRBV-TRBJ usage, whereas memory cells showed distinct patterns.

The CDR3 has 14 amino acids, counting the end cysteine and phenylalanine. The coding DNA is unavailable. As encoded in the germline V gene (reference sequence), CDR1 is DFQATT while CDR2 is SNEGSKA. The sample comprised naive CXCR3+ CD8+ T cells from blood. The cell subset or site label of this sample denotes: CD45RO-CCR7+CD27+CD95- naive CD8+ T cells expressing CXCR3 (TNR3+). This clonotype originated in a human donor in good health. Some clones in this sample may be carry-over from other donors' samples. Recombination linked TRBV20-1 to TRBJ2-2. The CDR3 reads as follows: CSAVDGYNTGELFF.